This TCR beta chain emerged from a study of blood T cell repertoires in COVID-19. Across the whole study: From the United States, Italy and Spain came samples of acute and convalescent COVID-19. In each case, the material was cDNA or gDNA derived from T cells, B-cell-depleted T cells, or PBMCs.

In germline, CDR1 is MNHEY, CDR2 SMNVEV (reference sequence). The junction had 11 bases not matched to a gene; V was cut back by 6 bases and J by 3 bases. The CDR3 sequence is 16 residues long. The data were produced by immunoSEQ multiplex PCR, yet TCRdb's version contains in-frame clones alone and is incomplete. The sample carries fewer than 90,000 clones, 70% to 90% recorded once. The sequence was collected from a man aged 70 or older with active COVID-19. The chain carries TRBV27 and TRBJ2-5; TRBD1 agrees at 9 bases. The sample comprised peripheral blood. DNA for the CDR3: TGTGCCAGCAGGAACCCCCGACAGGGGGTAGAAGAGACCCAGTACTTC. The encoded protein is CASRNPRQGVEETQYF.